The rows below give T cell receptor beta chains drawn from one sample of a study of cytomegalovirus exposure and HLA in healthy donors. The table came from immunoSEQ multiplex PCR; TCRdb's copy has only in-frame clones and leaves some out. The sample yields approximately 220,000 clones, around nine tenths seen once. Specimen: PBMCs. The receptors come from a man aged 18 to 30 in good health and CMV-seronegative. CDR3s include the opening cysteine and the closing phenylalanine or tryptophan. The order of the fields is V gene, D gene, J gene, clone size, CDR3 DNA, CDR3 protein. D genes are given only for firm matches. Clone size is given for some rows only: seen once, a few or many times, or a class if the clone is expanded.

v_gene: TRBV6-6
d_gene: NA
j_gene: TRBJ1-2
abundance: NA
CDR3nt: TGTGCCAGCAGTCGCCAACCACAGCTAAACTATGGCTACACCTTC
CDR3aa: CASSRQPQLNYGYTF

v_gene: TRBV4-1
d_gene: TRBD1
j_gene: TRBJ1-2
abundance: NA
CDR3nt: TGCGCCAGCAGCCCTCGGCGGGACAGGGGGATGAAGGGTGGCTACACCTTC
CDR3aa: CASSPRRDRGMKGGYTF

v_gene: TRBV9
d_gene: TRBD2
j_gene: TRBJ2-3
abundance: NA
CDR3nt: TGTGCCAGCAGCGTAGTACCCGGGGGGGATACGCAGTATTTT
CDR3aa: CASSVVPGGDTQYF

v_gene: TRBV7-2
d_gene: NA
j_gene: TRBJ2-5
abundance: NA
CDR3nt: TGTGCCAGCAGCCCTACTGTTGAGACCCAGTACTTC
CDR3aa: CASSPTVETQYF

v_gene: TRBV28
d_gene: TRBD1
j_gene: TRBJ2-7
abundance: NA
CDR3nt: TGTGCCAGCAGTTTATACAGGGGCGAGCAGTACTTC
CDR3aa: CASSLYRGEQYF

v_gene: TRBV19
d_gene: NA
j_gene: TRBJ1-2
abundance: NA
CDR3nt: TGTGCCAGTACCCTGGACAGTTTAGCTGGCTATGGCTACACCTTC
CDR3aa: CASTLDSLAGYGYTF

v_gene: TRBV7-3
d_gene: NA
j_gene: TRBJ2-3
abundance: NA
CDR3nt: TGTGCCAGCAGCTCCCGGGGGGCCAGAGATACGCAGTATTTT
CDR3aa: CASSSRGARDTQYF

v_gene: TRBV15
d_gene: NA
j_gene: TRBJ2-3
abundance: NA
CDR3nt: TGTGCCACGCGTTTTGAGAGCGGGAGCACAGATACGCAGTATTTT
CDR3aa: CATRFESGSTDTQYF

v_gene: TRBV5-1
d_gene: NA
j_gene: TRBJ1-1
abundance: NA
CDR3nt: TGCGCCAGCAGCTCAGACTTCGGAGACACTGAAGCTTTCTTT
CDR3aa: CASSSDFGDTEAFF

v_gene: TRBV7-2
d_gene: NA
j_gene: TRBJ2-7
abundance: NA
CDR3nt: TGTGCCAGCAGCCTCCCGACAGAATCCTACGAGCAGTACTTC
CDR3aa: CASSLPTESYEQYF

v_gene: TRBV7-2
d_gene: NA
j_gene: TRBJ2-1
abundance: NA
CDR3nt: TGTGCCAGCAGCAGCCCCCCAGGGGATCAGTTCTTC
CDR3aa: CASSSPPGDQFF

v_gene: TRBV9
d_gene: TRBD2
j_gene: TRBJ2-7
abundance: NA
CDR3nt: TGTGCCAGCAGCGTAGAGAGCGGGGAGACTTACGAGCAGTACTTC
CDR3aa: CASSVESGETYEQYF

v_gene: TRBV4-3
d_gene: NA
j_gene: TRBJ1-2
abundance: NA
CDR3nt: TGCGCCAGCAGCCAAGATCAGGGTAACTATGGCTACACCTTC
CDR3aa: CASSQDQGNYGYTF

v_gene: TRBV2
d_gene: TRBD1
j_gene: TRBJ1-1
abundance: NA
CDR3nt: TGTGCCAGCACCGGGACAGGGAACACTGAAGCTTTCTTT
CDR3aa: CASTGTGNTEAFF

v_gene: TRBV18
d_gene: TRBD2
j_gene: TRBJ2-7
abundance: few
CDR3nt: TGTGCCAGCTCACCACCCAATAGCGGGAGCGTCGAGCAGTACTTC
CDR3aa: CASSPPNSGSVEQYF

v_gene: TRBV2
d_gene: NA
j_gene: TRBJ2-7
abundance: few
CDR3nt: TGTGCCAGCACCTCCGCCCGGGGTACCTACGAGCAGTACTTC
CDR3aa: CASTSARGTYEQYF

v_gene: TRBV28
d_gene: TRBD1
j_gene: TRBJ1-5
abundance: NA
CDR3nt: TGTGCCAGCAGTTCCACCTGGGACAGATATAGCAATCAGCCCCAGCATTTT
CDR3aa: CASSSTWDRYSNQPQHF